Listed below are T cell receptor beta chains from one sample, sequenced in a study of shared T cell receptors in the human thymus. Some clones are missing from TCRdb's copy, which holds only in-frame ones; the method was immunoSEQ multiplex PCR. The table lists 600,000 to 900,000 clones, approximately 85% of them singletons. These data also formed part of another study, on human thymus T cells.

Sequencing was done on a sample of thymocytes. The receptors stem from a girl under three years old with a congenital heart defect. CDR3s include the opening cysteine and the closing phenylalanine or tryptophan. Fields, in order: clone size, D gene, J gene, V gene, CDR3 DNA, CDR3 protein. D genes are given only for firm matches. Clone size is not always given. Where it is, it says once, few, many or a class for expanded clones.

size: few; D: TRBD1; J: TRBJ2-7; V: TRBV27; DNA: TGTGCCAGCAGTCCCCCCCCACAGGGGGCGCACGGTAGTCCCTACGAGCAGTACTTC; CDR3: CASSPPPQGAHGSPYEQYF
size: .; D: .; J: TRBJ1-2; V: TRBV7-2; DNA: TGTGCCAGCAGCCCCCCAGGGGTGGCGAACTATGGCTACACCTTC; CDR3: CASSPPGVANYGYTF
size: .; D: .; J: TRBJ2-5; V: TRBV6-1; DNA: TGTGCCAGCAGTGATCTGTCCCAGGAGACCCAGTACTTC; CDR3: CASSDLSQETQYF
size: .; D: TRBD1; J: TRBJ1-6; V: TRBV7-9; DNA: TGTGCCAGCAGCCCTGCCGAACAGGGGGATTCACCCCTCCACTTT; CDR3: CASSPAEQGDSPLHF
size: once; D: TRBD1; J: TRBJ1-1; V: TRBV2; DNA: TGTGCCAGAACCTGGGCAGGGGGCCGAAAAGGGGCTTTCTTT; CDR3: CARTWAGGRKGAFF
size: .; D: .; J: TRBJ1-3; V: TRBV15; DNA: TGTGCCACCAGCAGTAAAGACACTGGAAACACCATATATTTT; CDR3: CATSSKDTGNTIYF
size: few; D: TRBD2; J: TRBJ2-2; V: TRBV28; DNA: TGTGCCAGCAGTTTAGGTGGAGCGGGGGGGCATTGCACCGGGGAGCTGTTTTTT; CDR3: CASSLGGAGGHCTGELFF
size: few; D: TRBD1; J: TRBJ2-1; V: TRBV5-6; DNA: TGTGCCAGCAGCCACAGGGGGCCCGCCGGCTCCTACAATGAGCAGTTCTTC; CDR3: CASSHRGPAGSYNEQFF
size: .; D: TRBD1; J: TRBJ1-6; V: TRBV19; DNA: TGTGCCAGTAGTATAGATCGGGGACAGGGGAGTTCACCCCTCCACTTT; CDR3: CASSIDRGQGSSPLHF
size: .; D: TRBD1; J: TRBJ2-7; V: TRBV28; DNA: TGTGCCAGCAGGACTAACCCGGGACAGGGTATCTCCTACGAGCAGTACTTC; CDR3: CASRTNPGQGISYEQYF
size: few; D: TRBD1; J: TRBJ1-2; V: TRBV12-5; DNA: TGTGCTAGTGGTTTGAGGGACAGGGGTGGCTACACCTTC; CDR3: CASGLRDRGGYTF
size: .; D: TRBD2; J: TRBJ2-7; V: TRBV5-3; DNA: TGTGCCAGAAGTCGCCGGGAGCAGTTGTTACGGGGGGGCTACGAGCAGTACTTC; CDR3: CARSRREQLLRGGYEQYF
size: .; D: .; J: TRBJ2-7; V: TRBV6-5; DNA: TGTGCCAGCAGTTACTCACAGGGATCTCCCTACGAGCAGTACTTC; CDR3: CASSYSQGSPYEQYF
size: .; D: TRBD1; J: TRBJ2-7; V: TRBV7-8; DNA: TGTGCCAGCAGCTCCGGACAGGGAAGAGACGAGCAGTACTTC; CDR3: CASSSGQGRDEQYF
size: .; D: .; J: TRBJ2-2; V: TRBV5-6; DNA: TGTGCCAGCAGCTTGGTGGGGCTGAACACCGGGGAGCTGTTTTTT; CDR3: CASSLVGLNTGELFF
size: .; D: TRBD2; J: TRBJ2-5; V: TRBV6-1; DNA: TGTGCCAGCAGTTCGTCTAGCGGGGGTATGCAGACCCAGTACTTC; CDR3: CASSSSSGGMQTQYF
size: .; D: .; J: TRBJ2-4; V: TRBV29-1; DNA: TGCAGCGTTGTCGCGGGTGGAGTCAAAAACATTCAGTACTTC; CDR3: CSVVAGGVKNIQYF
size: once; D: TRBD1; J: TRBJ1-2; V: TRBV20-1; DNA: TGCAGTGCTAGACAGGGGGCTTACACCTTC; CDR3: CSARQGAYTF
size: .; D: .; J: TRBJ1-2; V: TRBV7-9; DNA: TGTGCCAGCAGCTTCGGCAGGGAATTGTGCGCGAGTAAATGCGGTGGCTACACCTTC; CDR3: CASSFGRELCASKCGGYTF